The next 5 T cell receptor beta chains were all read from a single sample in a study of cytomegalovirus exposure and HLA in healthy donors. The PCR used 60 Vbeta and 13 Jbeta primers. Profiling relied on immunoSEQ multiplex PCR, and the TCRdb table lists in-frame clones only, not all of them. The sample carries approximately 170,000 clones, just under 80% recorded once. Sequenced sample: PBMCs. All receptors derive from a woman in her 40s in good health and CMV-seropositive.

In DNA, the CDR3 is TGCAGCGTTACCCGAGAGGCAGGGGTCGCCACTGAAGCTTTCTTT. Encoded protein: CSVTREAGVATEAFF. The chain employs TRBV29-1 and TRBJ1-1; tentative D call: TRBD1 (6 bases). Germline V lookup: CDR1 SQVTM, CDR2 ANQGSEA. This CDR3 region has 15 residues. Trimming shortened V by 5 bases and J by 4 bases, and 20 bases separated the two germline ends.

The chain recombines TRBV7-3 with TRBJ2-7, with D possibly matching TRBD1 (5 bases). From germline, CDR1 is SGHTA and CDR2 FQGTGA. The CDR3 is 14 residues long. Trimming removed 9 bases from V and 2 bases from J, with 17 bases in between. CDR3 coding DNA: TGTGCCAGGACCGTCCCTACAGGTACCTACGAGCAGTACTTC. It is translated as CARTVPTGTYEQYF.

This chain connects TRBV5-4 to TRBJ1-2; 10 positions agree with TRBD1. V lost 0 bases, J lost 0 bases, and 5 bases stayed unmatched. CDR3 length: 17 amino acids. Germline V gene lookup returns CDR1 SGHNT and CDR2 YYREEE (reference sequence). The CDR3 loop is CASSLGGTGATNYGYTF. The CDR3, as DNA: TGTGCCAGCAGCTTGGGGGGGACAGGGGCCACTAACTATGGCTACACCTTC.

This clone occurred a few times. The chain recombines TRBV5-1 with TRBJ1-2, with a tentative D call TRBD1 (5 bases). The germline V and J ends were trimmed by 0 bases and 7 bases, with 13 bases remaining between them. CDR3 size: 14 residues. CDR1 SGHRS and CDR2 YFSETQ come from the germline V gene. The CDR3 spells CASSLGRAVVGYTF. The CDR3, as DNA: TGCGCCAGCAGCTTGGGCAGGGCTGTGGTTGGCTACACCTTC.

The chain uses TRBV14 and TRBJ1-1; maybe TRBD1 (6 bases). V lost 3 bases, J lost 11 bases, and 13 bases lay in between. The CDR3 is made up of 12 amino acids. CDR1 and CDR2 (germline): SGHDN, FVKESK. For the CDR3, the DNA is TGTGCCAGCAGCCAGACAGGCTTCGGGGCTTTCTTT. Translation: CASSQTGFGAFF.